The 25 T cell receptor beta chains below come from one sample, sequenced in a study of T cells after yellow fever vaccination. TCRdb recomputed calls from the 5' RACE reads with MiXCR, one row per CDR3 protein. Here the sample spans 300,000 or so distinct CDR3 sequences, approximately 8% being singletons. The sequencing used PBMCs, collected roughly 46 days after the first yellow fever vaccination. The receptors were sampled from a man between 18 and 35 years old who received the YFV17D yellow fever vaccine.

As regards this clonotype: At one end the junction does not follow the germline gene, possibly because of a read error. The chain employs TRBV12-3 or TRBV12-4 and TRBJ2-6; TRBD1 or TRBD2 may be the D gene (5 bases each). The CDR3 has 16 residues. The CDR3 bases are TGTGCCAGCAGTTTGGAGGAAAGAACTGGGGGCAACGTCCTGACTTTC. It yields the protein CASSLEERTGGNVLTF.

V usage is TRBV20-1 and J usage is TRBJ1-5, with unresolved D. Trimming cost V 3 bases and J 6 bases, with 12 bases left between them. CDR1 and CDR2 from the germline V gene are DFQATT and SNEGSKA (reference sequence). CDR3 length equals 13 residues. CDR3 in DNA: TGCAGTGCTAGCCCAGGCGGTAGTCAGCCCCAGCATTTT. It codes for CSASPGGSQPQHF.

The chain carries TRBV20-1 and TRBJ2-4; the match to TRBD2 covers 10 bases. Germline V gene lookup returns CDR1 DFQATT and CDR2 SNEGSKA (reference sequence). This CDR3 is 14 amino acids long. Germline trimming cut 0 bases from V and 8 bases from J; bases unmatched to any gene: 4. CDR3 sequence: CSARDLAGVDIQYF. CDR3 coding DNA: TGCAGTGCTAGAGACCTAGCGGGGGTAGACATTCAGTACTTC.

This chain connects TRBV3-1 to TRBJ1-1; 7 nucleotides line up with TRBD1. The CDR3 contains 15 residues. V was clipped by 11 bases and J by 2 bases; unmatched bases: 14. Germline assignment: CDR1 LGHDT and CDR2 YNNKEL (reference sequence). CDR3 amino acids: CASSQDKGANTEAFF. The CDR3 nucleotides read TGTGCCTCCAGCCAAGATAAGGGGGCTAACACTGAAGCTTTCTTT.

In its sample, this clonotype was seen once. One end of the junction fails to match germline, which may point to a read error. V usage is TRBV5-6 and J usage is TRBJ1-5, with no clear D. The CDR3 is 16 residues long. CDR1 is SGHDT, CDR2 YYEEEE, per germline. The CDR3 loop is CAISLGLSGANQPQHF. CDR3 sequence (DNA): TGTGCCATCAGCCTCGGCCTTTCTGGAGCCAATCAGCCCCAGCATTTT.

The chain joins TRBV7-8 to TRBJ1-3; TRBD1 is a possible D gene (5 bases). This CDR3 has 17 amino acids. The germline V gene encodes CDR1 SGHVS and CDR2 FQNEAQ. The V end was cut by 2 bases, the J end by 2 bases, with 16 bases between. The CDR3 spells CASSLLMGVFAGNTIYF. CDR3 sequence (DNA): TGTGCCAGCAGCTTACTGATGGGGGTATTCGCTGGAAACACCATATATTTT.

A few counts support this clonotype. The chain couples TRBV6-6 to TRBJ2-3; no firm D call. The length of the CDR3 is 12 residues. Trimming removed 6 bases at V and 12 bases at J, with 16 bases between. Germline values: CDR1 MNHNY, CDR2 SVGAGI (reference sequence). The CDR3 here is CASSPERSKQYF. As DNA, the CDR3 is TGTGCCAGCAGCCCTGAAAGAAGTAAACAGTATTTT.

This clonotype has just a few counts. The rearrangement links TRBV19 to TRBJ1-3; D call uncertain. Germline V CDR1 and CDR2: LNHDA, SQIVND (reference sequence). CDR3 length equals 13 residues. Trimming removed 4 bases from V and 7 bases from J, with 11 bases in between. For the CDR3, the DNA is TGTGCCAGTAGTACCGTTGTGGCGAACACCATATATTTT. Translating gives CASSTVVANTIYF.

This chain connects TRBV7-9 to TRBJ2-5, with 7 nucleotides matching TRBD1. The CDR3 is 15 residues long. CDR1 and CDR2 from the germline V gene are SEHNR and FQNEAQ (reference sequence). J gave up 2 bases and V 6 bases, and 9 bases lay outside the gene matches. DNA for the CDR3: TGTGCCAGCAGGTCGTACAGGGGTCAGCAAGAGACCCAGTACTTC. Translation gives CASRSYRGQQETQYF.

This clonotype was seen only a few times. This chain uses TRBV10-3 with TRBJ1-5; a possible D gene is TRBD1 (5 bases). The V gene's germline CDR1 is ENHRY and CDR2 SYGVKD. V lost 10 bases to trimming and J lost 5 bases, with 21 bases between them. This CDR3 contains 15 residues. In nucleotides, the CDR3 is TGTGCCACCTCCGGAGGGGCCACCCGCGATCAGCCCCAGCATTTT. Translated: CATSGGATRDQPQHF.

Only a few counts were recorded for this clonotype. This chain uses TRBV25-1 with TRBJ2-3; no clear D. Trimming removed 2 bases at V and 0 bases at J, with 12 bases between. Germline CDR1 MGHDK, CDR2 SYGVNS. The CDR3 totals 16 residues. DNA for the CDR3: TGTGCCAGCAGTGAAGCGCAATTATCTAGCACAGATACGCAGTATTTT. Translation gives CASSEAQLSSTDTQYF.

This clonotype was picked up a small number of times. CDR3 residues: CASSDPGHLTGELFF. CDR3 nucleotides: TGTGCCAGTAGTGATCCGGGACACCTAACCGGGGAGCTGTTTTTT. The chain is built from TRBV19 and TRBJ2-2, with D possibly matching TRBD1 (6 bases). The CDR3 loop spans 15 amino acids. Germline V gives CDR1 LNHDA, CDR2 SQIVND (reference sequence). V was trimmed by 5 bases and J by 5 bases, leaving 15 bases between them.

This clonotype appeared a few times. This chain links TRBV12-3 or TRBV12-4 with TRBJ1-5, with D maybe TRBD1 (6 bases). This CDR3 spans 13 amino acids. V lost 6 bases and J 4 bases, leaving 10 bases between the germline ends. The CDR3 loop reads CASRMDRNQPQHF. As DNA, the CDR3 is TGTGCCAGCAGAATGGACAGAAATCAGCCCCAGCATTTT.

V usage is TRBV27 and J usage is TRBJ1-5, with 7 bases aligning to TRBD1. CDR1 MNHEY and CDR2 SMNVEV come from the germline V gene (reference sequence). This CDR3 has 14 residues. Trimming at V came to 4 bases and at J to 7 bases, leaving 7 bases not matched to a gene. CDR3 loop: CASSSSDRLQPQHF. Here the CDR3 DNA reads TGTGCCAGCAGTTCCTCGGACAGGTTACAGCCCCAGCATTTT.

This sequence joins TRBV6-5 and TRBJ2-3; D remains ambiguous. V dropped 4 bases and J dropped 4 bases, with 9 bases sitting between them. Germline CDR1 MNHEY, CDR2 SVGAGI. The CDR3 runs 13 residues. The CDR3 DNA sequence: TGTGCCAGCAGTTCTTCTATCGCAGATACGCAGTATTTT. The encoded protein is CASSSSIADTQYF.

This clonotype was seen only a few times. The chain joins TRBV27 to TRBJ2-7, with a tentative D call TRBD1 (6 bases). Per the germline V gene, CDR1 is MNHEY and CDR2 is SMNVEV (reference sequence). The CDR3 has 15 residues. V lost 6 bases and J 1 base, leaving 16 bases between the germline ends. The CDR3 protein is CASRETTGNSYEQYF. In DNA form, the CDR3 reads TGTGCCAGCAGGGAAACAACAGGGAATTCCTACGAGCAGTACTTC.

The chain carries TRBV20-1 and TRBJ2-5; TRBD2 agrees at 12 bases. Unmatched junction bases numbered 1, after V lost 5 bases and J lost 3 bases. Per germline, CDR1 DFQATT and CDR2 SNEGSKA (reference sequence). This CDR3 contains 13 residues. The CDR3, as DNA: TGCAGTGCTTGGACTAGCGGGGAAGAGACCCAGTACTTC. Its protein is CSAWTSGEETQYF.

This clonotype was found a few times. This chain joins TRBV7-9 and TRBJ2-4; D not certain. Germline V CDR1 and CDR2: SEHNR, FQNEAQ (reference sequence). Trimming removed 0 bases from V and 6 bases from J, with 9 bases in between. This CDR3 region has 14 residues. CDR3 loop: CASSLAGQGNIQYF. DNA of the CDR3: TGTGCCAGCAGCTTAGCCGGGCAAGGAAACATTCAGTACTTC.

The chain combines TRBV12-3 or TRBV12-4 with TRBJ1-1; D remains ambiguous. The CDR3 sequence is 13 residues long. Trimming cost V 3 bases and J 8 bases, with 13 bases left between them. The DNA of the CDR3 is TGTGCCAGCAGTTTTTCGATGCGGCAGGAAGCTTTCTTT. Amino acids: CASSFSMRQEAFF.

The rearrangement links TRBV6-5 to TRBJ2-1; D might be TRBD1 (6 bases). Germline CDR1 and CDR2: MNHEY and SVGAGI. Trimming removed 4 bases at V and 11 bases at J, with 18 bases between. The CDR3 sequence is 14 residues long. The CDR3 DNA sequence: TGTGCCAGCAGTTGGGGGCCCGACAGCGTTCAGCAGTTCTTC. Translation: CASSWGPDSVQQFF.

This clonotype was observed a few times. The rearrangement uses TRBV28 and TRBJ1-5; possibly TRBD1 for D (5 bases). The CDR3 runs to 14 residues. V was trimmed by 5 bases and J by 7 bases, leaving 15 bases between them. Per germline, CDR1 MDHEN and CDR2 SYDVKM. CDR3 coding DNA: TGTGCCAGCAGTCCCCCGGGGGGGATCCAGCCCCAGCATTTT. Its translation: CASSPPGGIQPQHF.

Regarding this clonotype: The junction and the germline gene differ at one end; a read error may be behind it. The chain has TRBV29-1 and TRBJ2-4, with TRBD1 identical over 8 bases. CDR1 is SQVTM and CDR2 is ANQGSEA in the germline V gene. The CDR3 runs to 13 residues. CDR3 region: CRVAGQVKNIQYF. CDR3 sequence (DNA): TGCCGCGTTGCGGGACAGGTTAAAAACATTCAGTACTTC.

This clonotype has a handful of counts. V and J are TRBV12-3 or TRBV12-4 and TRBJ2-1, with 9 bases fitting TRBD1. With 6 bases clipped from V and 6 bases from J, the junction kept 6 bases outside the gene matches. CDR3 size: 14 residues. CDR3 sequence: CASSFGTGSNEQFF. CDR3 coding DNA: TGTGCCAGCAGCTTTGGGACAGGGAGCAATGAGCAGTTCTTC.

This clonotype was counted a few times. The chain carries TRBV29-1 and TRBJ2-7; no reliable D call. Germline-derived CDR1 and CDR2 are SQVTM and ANQGSEA. The CDR3 contains 11 residues. With 6 bases removed from V and 4 bases from J, the gap between germline ends came to 10 bases. This CDR3 reads CSVRSRYEQYF. CDR3 coding DNA: TGCAGCGTCCGGAGTCGGTACGAGCAGTACTTC.

The chain recombines TRBV6-5 with TRBJ2-1; D possibly corresponds to TRBD2 (6 bases). Trimming stripped 2 bases from V and 10 bases from J, with 9 bases between. Germline V gives CDR1 MNHEY, CDR2 SVGAGI. CDR3 size: 12 residues. The CDR3 region is CASSYQGREQFF. The CDR3 DNA reads TGTGCCAGCAGTTACCAAGGGAGGGAGCAGTTCTTC.